This is a list of T cell receptor beta chains from one sample in a study of response to subunit inactivated influenza vaccine. One entry per CDR3 protein, called by TCRdb with MiXCR from the RT-PCR reads. Of some 640,000 distinct CDR3 sequences listed, roughly 13% are singletons. Sequencing used PBMCs from blood, obtained less than 15 days before vaccination. The receptors derive from a man between 45 and 60 years old who received an inactivated influenza vaccine. CDR3s include the opening cysteine and the closing phenylalanine or tryptophan. A D gene is named only where the DNA matches it firmly. Only part of the rows carry a size: once, few, many, or a class if the clone is expanded.

V	size	J	D	CDR3	DNA
TRBV6-2/TRBV6-3	NA	TRBJ2-7	TRBD1	CASSILQGSVDEQYF	TGTGCCAGCAGTATATTACAGGGGTCCGTGGACGAGCAGTACTTC
TRBV20-1	few	TRBJ2-2	NA	CSASKLAPRGWTGELFF	TGCAGTGCTAGCAAGCTAGCTCCGAGGGGATGGACCGGGGAGCTGTTTTTT
TRBV28	few	TRBJ2-3	NA	CASRWGTGVSEDTQYF	TGTGCCAGCAGGTGGGGGACGGGAGTCAGTGAAGATACGCAGTATTTT
TRBV5-1	few	TRBJ2-5	NA	CASSLDPTPGQETQYF	TGCGCCAGCAGCTTGGACCCGACACCGGGACAAGAGACCCAGTACTTC
TRBV4-3	once	TRBJ2-7	TRBD1	CASSHLGQGSDEQYF	TGCGCCAGCAGCCACCTCGGACAGGGGTCCGACGAGCAGTACTTC
TRBV7-9	NA	TRBJ2-7	TRBD1	CASSSGTGGYGQYF	TGTGCCAGCAGCTCCGGGACAGGGGGGTACGGGCAGTACTTC
TRBV7-2	NA	TRBJ2-1	TRBD1	CASRDREIDEQFF	TGTGCCAGCAGAGACAGGGAAATCGATGAGCAGTTCTTC
TRBV3-1	NA	TRBJ2-1	NA	CASSQDGGLYNEQFF	TGTGCCAGCAGCCAAGATGGGGGGCTCTACAATGAGCAGTTCTTC
TRBV5-1	NA	TRBJ2-7	NA	CASSRVGRSYEQYF	TGCGCCAGCAGCCGGGTGGGCCGCTCCTACGAGCAGTACTTC
TRBV29-1	NA	TRBJ2-3	NA	CSTRGHHKADTQYF	TGCAGCACCCGGGGACACCACAAGGCAGATACGCAGTATTTT
TRBV3-1	few	TRBJ2-1	NA	CASSRRSNEQFF	TGTGCCAGCAGCCGAAGGTCGAATGAGCAGTTCTTC
TRBV29-1	few	TRBJ2-1	NA	CSALLGRGGNEQFF	TGCAGCGCCTTACTAGGAAGGGGCGGTAATGAGCAGTTCTTC
TRBV4-3	few	TRBJ1-2	TRBD1	CASSRGDSGGEGYTF	TGCGCCAGCAGCCGTGGGGACAGTGGTGGGGAAGGCTACACCTTC
TRBV6-5	NA	TRBJ2-7	TRBD2	CASSYTGGYEQYF	TGTGCCAGCAGTTACACGGGGGGCTACGAGCAGTACTTC
TRBV11-2	NA	TRBJ2-1	NA	CASSFSSGVSYNEQFF	TGTGCCAGCAGCTTCTCCAGCGGAGTCTCCTACAATGAGCAGTTCTTC
TRBV29-1	NA	TRBJ2-7	NA	CSVGARGIWNEQYF	TGCAGCGTTGGGGCCAGGGGTATCTGGAACGAGCAGTACTTC
TRBV4-2	NA	TRBJ2-7	NA	CASSQDWTASSYEQYF	TGTGCCAGCAGCCAAGATTGGACAGCGAGCTCCTACGAGCAGTACTTC
TRBV7-3	NA	TRBJ2-5	TRBD2	CASSPGTSGKFLETQYF	TGTGCCAGCAGCCCCGGGACTAGCGGGAAGTTCTTGGAGACCCAGTACTTC
TRBV2	NA	TRBJ2-2	NA	CASKLGVTGELFF	TGTGCCAGCAAATTGGGGGTGACCGGGGAGCTGTTTTTT
TRBV9	few	TRBJ2-1	TRBD2	CASSVTGLAGVGDEQFF	TGTGCCAGCAGCGTGACGGGACTAGCGGGGGTCGGGGATGAGCAGTTCTTC
TRBV9	NA	TRBJ2-7	NA	CASSVGGGTGTLVRGEQYF	TGTGCCAGCAGCGTAGGGGGCGGCACTGGCACCTTGGTACGAGGCGAGCAGTACTTC
TRBV13	NA	TRBJ2-1	NA	CASSLGSLYSYNEQFF	TGTGCCAGCAGCTTAGGCTCCCTTTACTCCTACAATGAGCAGTTCTTC
TRBV30	few	TRBJ2-1	TRBD2	CAWSVLGSGSGEQFF	TGTGCCTGGAGTGTACTGGGTAGCGGGAGCGGAGAGCAGTTCTTC
TRBV14	NA	TRBJ2-2	NA	CASSQEAGGFANTGELFF	TGTGCCAGCAGCCAAGAGGCAGGGGGGTTCGCGAACACCGGGGAGCTGTTTTTT
TRBV15	few	TRBJ2-2	TRBD1	CATSRGQGSNTGELFF	TGTGCCACCAGCAGAGGACAGGGATCGAACACCGGGGAGCTGTTTTTT
TRBV6-1	few	TRBJ2-1	TRBD2	CASSRSGAGASYNEQFF	TGTGCCAGCAGCCGCTCTGGGGCGGGAGCGTCCTACAATGAGCAGTTCTTC
TRBV18	few	TRBJ2-4	NA	CASSHPGLSQYF	TGTGCCAGCTCACACCCGGGCCTAAGTCAGTACTTC
TRBV10-3	NA	TRBJ2-5	NA	CAISSAQETQYF	TGTGCCATCAGTAGCGCCCAAGAGACCCAGTACTTC
TRBV21-1	NA	TRBJ2-7	NA	CASSSGRRTSGKGAYEQYF	TGTGCCAGCAGCTCGGGTAGAAGGACTAGCGGGAAGGGCGCCTACGAGCAGTACTTC
TRBV6-1	many	TRBJ2-7	TRBD1	CASRKGQGAIYEQYF	TGTGCCAGCAGGAAGGGACAGGGGGCAATCTACGAGCAGTACTTC
TRBV30	NA	TRBJ2-1	NA	CAWSSSGPVIF	TGTGCCTGGAGTTCCAGCGGGCCCGTGATCTTC
TRBV6-2/TRBV6-3	few	TRBJ2-6	TRBD1	CASSPGTGAYRSGANVLTF	TGTGCCAGCAGTCCCGGGACAGGGGCGTACCGCTCTGGGGCCAACGTCCTGACTTTC
TRBV20-1	few	TRBJ2-3	TRBD1	CSAPLRGYSTDTQYF	TGCAGTGCTCCCCTCAGGGGGTACAGCACAGATACGCAGTATTTT
TRBV27	many	TRBJ1-1	NA	CASSEVLGQNTEAFF	TGTGCCAGCAGTGAGGTACTGGGACAGAACACTGAAGCTTTCTTT
TRBV6-5	NA	TRBJ2-5	TRBD2	CASSYSRLAGGIRETQYF	TGTGCCAGCAGTTACAGTCGACTAGCGGGAGGGATCAGGGAGACCCAGTACTTC
TRBV7-9	NA	TRBJ1-2	NA	CASSLSLRHLYGYTF	TGTGCCAGCAGCTTAAGTCTTCGACATCTCTATGGCTACACCTTC
TRBV6-2/TRBV6-3	many	TRBJ2-2	TRBD2	CASRLPTSGTGELFF	TGTGCCAGCAGACTCCCGACTAGCGGAACCGGGGAGCTGTTTTTT
TRBV7-2	NA	TRBJ2-5	NA	CASSLATQASTTQYF	TGTGCCAGCAGCTTAGCGACGCAGGCGTCTACGACCCAGTACTTC
TRBV4-2	few	TRBJ1-2	NA	CASSQDRSGFNYGYTF	TGTGCCAGCAGCCAAGATCGGTCGGGTTTTAACTATGGCTACACCTTC
TRBV28	NA	TRBJ2-7	NA	CASSLRDKSSYEQYF	TGTGCCAGCAGTTTACGAGACAAAAGCTCCTACGAGCAGTACTTC
TRBV7-2	many	TRBJ2-1	NA	CASSLMGSSYNEQFF	TGTGCCAGCAGCTTAATGGGAAGCTCCTACAATGAGCAGTTCTTC
TRBV4-2	NA	TRBJ2-5	NA	CASSQEGSLRGETQYF	TGTGCCAGCAGCCAAGAGGGGTCGTTGCGGGGAGAGACCCAGTACTTC
TRBV6-2/TRBV6-3	many	TRBJ2-7	TRBD1	CASSYGSGQGFFHEQYF	TGTGCCAGCAGTTACGGGTCCGGACAGGGTTTTTTCCACGAGCAGTACTTC